One T cell receptor (beta chain) is described in this entry. The method was immunoSEQ multiplex PCR; TCRdb's version includes in-frame clones alone and lacks a portion of them. The data show 55,000 to 60,000 clones, with just over 90% seen just once and 4.2% held by the top ten. The data stem from a study of technical replicates of blood from several donors. Germline V gives CDR1 MNHEY, CDR2 SVGAGI. CDR3 length: 13 amino acids. The V and J ends lost 3 bases and 4 bases respectively, with 9 bases between them. Sequencing was carried out using PBMCs. The chain recombines TRBV6-5 with TRBJ1-2, with unresolved D. The source of this sequence is a human donor in good health. Some clones in this sample may be carry-over from other donors' samples. The CDR3: CASSYGKFYGYTF. CDR3 DNA: TGTGCCAGCAGTTATGGCAAGTTCTATGGCTACACCTTC.